Listed here are 14 T cell receptor beta chains from one sample, sequenced in a study of T cells after somatic rescue of genetic block. Sequencing used immunoSEQ multiplex PCR; TCRdb keeps in-frame clones, though not all of them. The table records about 12,000 clones, 60% to 85% of them present only once. Sequenced material: peripheral blood mononuclear cells (PBMCs). All receptors derive from a boy aged 5 to 17.

The J gene is TRBJ1-5, the V gene TRBV19; no clear D. CDR3 size: 15 residues. Looked up from germline, CDR1 is LNHDA and CDR2 is SQIVND (reference sequence). The V gene lost 0 bases and the J gene lost 0 bases, with 6 bases spanning the gap. CDR3 DNA: TGTGCCAGTAGTATAGAAAATTATAGCAATCAGCCCCAGCATTTT. Translation: CASSIENYSNQPQHF.

This chain connects TRBV5-1 to TRBJ2-7; D uncertain. The CDR3 is 17 residues long. Between the trimmed V and J ends, which lost 4 bases and 3 bases, there was a span of 23 bases. Germline CDR1 is SGHRS and CDR2 is YFSETQ. CDR3 nucleotides: TGCGCCAGCAGCACGGTGGAACGGGTCTATCTTAGCTACGAGCAGTACTTC. This encodes CASSTVERVYLSYEQYF.

The V gene is TRBV25-1, the J gene TRBJ2-3; D is unresolved. V was cut by 5 bases and J by 6 bases, with 21 bases left in between. The CDR3 is made up of 16 amino acids. Per germline, CDR1 MGHDK and CDR2 SYGVNS. CDR3 sequence reads: CASSNERITGGDTQYF. In DNA, the CDR3 is TGTGCCAGCAGTAACGAGAGGATTACCGGTGGGGATACGCAGTATTTT.

The V call is TRBV27, the J call TRBJ2-7; 10 bases line up with TRBD1. After removal of 5 bases from V and 4 bases from J, the junction contained 11 bases not matched to a gene. Germline V gene data show CDR1 as MNHEY and CDR2 as SMNVEV (reference sequence). The CDR3 is 16 amino acids. The CDR3 coding sequence is TGTGCCAGCAGTCCCATGACAGGGGGCTTAGGGTACGAGCAGTACTTC. Protein product: CASSPMTGGLGYEQYF.

The chain couples TRBV30 to TRBJ1-2; the D gene is possibly TRBD1 (5 bases). V was trimmed by 0 bases and J by 6 bases, leaving 14 bases between them. The CDR3 has 14 residues. From germline, CDR1 is GTSNPN and CDR2 SVGIG (reference sequence). The CDR3 sequence is CAWSVRSSRDGYTF. The CDR3, as DNA: TGTGCCTGGAGTGTACGAAGTAGCAGGGATGGCTACACCTTC.

The chain joins TRBV7-2 to TRBJ1-6; 8 nucleotides agree with TRBD1. The germline V gene has CDR1 SGHTA and CDR2 FQGNSA. The CDR3 has 13 amino acids. V lost 5 bases and J lost 11; bases outside the gene matches: 5. This chain's CDR3 is CASSPRTGPPLHF. CDR3 DNA: TGTGCCAGCAGCCCTCGGACAGGGCCACCCCTCCACTTT. The entire variable domain, with the rest obtained from reference TRBV7-2 and TRBJ1-6, is as follows: GAGVSQSPSNKVTEKGKDVELRCDPISGHTALYWYRQSLGQGLEFLIYFQGNSAPDKSGLPSDRFSAERTGGSVSTLTIQRTQQEDSAVYLCASSPRTGPPLHFGNGTRLTVT.

V and J are TRBV19 and TRBJ2-5; D is perhaps TRBD1 (5 bases). Germline V CDR1 and CDR2: LNHDA, SQIVND (reference sequence). Trimming cost V 4 bases and J 3 bases, with 18 bases left between them. This CDR3 spans 16 amino acids. DNA of the CDR3: TGTGCCAGTAGTAGCGCCCCATTCAGGGCGAAAGAGACCCAGTACTTC. The encoded protein is CASSSAPFRAKETQYF.

The gene calls are TRBV28 and TRBJ2-3, with 10 nucleotides matching TRBD2. The germline gives CDR1 MDHEN, CDR2 SYDVKM. This CDR3 has 18 residues. With V trimmed by 7 bases and J by 1 base, 14 bases remained unmatched. The CDR3 sequence: CASTPSLSSGGGTDTQYF. For the CDR3, the DNA is TGTGCCAGCACCCCCTCTTTGTCTAGCGGGGGTGGCACAGATACGCAGTATTTT. The whole variable domain, filled in from reference TRBV28 and TRBJ2-3, reads DVKVTQSSRYLVKRTGEKVFLECVQDMDHENMFWYRQDPGLGLRLIYFSYDVKMKEKGDIPEGYSVSREKKERFSLILESASTNQTSMYLCASTPSLSSGGGTDTQYFGPGTRLTVL.

This clone was recorded a few times. This chain connects TRBV11-2 to TRBJ2-5; 9 nucleotides match TRBD2. The CDR3 loop spans 14 amino acids. The germline gives CDR1 SGHAT, CDR2 FQNNGV. Trimming took 7 bases from V and 5 from J; bases not matched to a gene: 8. The CDR3 reads CASIPVAGGETQYF. CDR3 DNA sequence: TGTGCCAGCATCCCGGTTGCGGGGGGGGAGACCCAGTACTTC.

Only a few counts were recorded for this clone. The V call is TRBV28, the J call TRBJ1-2; D unresolved. The V end lost 2 bases, the J end lost 1 base, and 11 bases lay between the germline ends. The CDR3 contains 15 residues. CDR1 and CDR2 (germline): MDHEN, SYDVKM. The CDR3 is CASSLHPQLNYGYTF. For the CDR3, the DNA is TGTGCCAGCAGTTTACACCCCCAGCTTAACTATGGCTACACCTTC.

The chain couples TRBV7-9 to TRBJ2-3; 7 bases are a match to TRBD2. Germline assignment: CDR1 SEHNR and CDR2 FQNEAQ (reference sequence). The V segment lost 5 bases and the J segment 1 base; nucleotides outside the gene matches: 6. The CDR3 length is 15 residues. CDR3 in DNA: TGTGCCAGCAGCCTTCAGAGCGGGGGCACAGATACGCAGTATTTT. Its translation: CASSLQSGGTDTQYF.

CDR3 protein: CASSDNYEQYF. The DNA of the CDR3 is TGTGCCAGCAGTGATAACTACGAGCAGTACTTC. This chain joins TRBV6-1 and TRBJ2-7; unclear D gene. This CDR3 comprises 11 residues. Deletions cut 3 bases from V and 3 bases from J, with 3 bases between. Germline CDR1 and CDR2: MNHNS and SASEGT.

CDR3 loop: CASSLGSIEGPTQYF. CDR3 DNA: TGTGCCAGCAGCTTGGGGTCGATAGAAGGCCCGACCCAGTACTTC. The chain has TRBV5-6 and TRBJ2-5; D ambiguous. From germline, CDR1 is SGHDT and CDR2 YYEEEE. V was cut by 0 bases and J by 7 bases, with 16 bases left in between. The CDR3 spans 15 residues. Filled out from reference TRBV5-6 and TRBJ2-5, the complete variable domain reads DAGVTQSPTHLIKTRGQQVTLRCSPKSGHDTVSWYQQALGQGPQFIFQYYEEEERQRGNFPDRFSGHQFPNYSSELNVNALLLGDSALYLCASSLGSIEGPTQYFGPGTRLLVL.

V usage is TRBV10-3 and J usage is TRBJ2-1; 9 nucleotides line up with TRBD1. This CDR3 comprises 12 residues. Germline CDR1 and CDR2: ENHRY and SYGVKD. With V trimmed by 8 bases and J by 7 bases, 3 bases remained unmatched. The CDR3 is CAIGTGRNEQFF. The CDR3 DNA reads as TGTGCCATCGGGACAGGGAGGAATGAGCAGTTCTTC.